This T cell receptor (beta chain) derives from a study of CD8 T cells in Susac syndrome. Sequencing of TCR beta was undertaken in CD8+ and CD4+ T cells derived from blood. Reverse transcription of about 0.45 to 1 ug RNA was carried out with random hexamers. TCRdb reanalysed the immunoSEQ multiplex PCR reads using MiXCR and keeps one entry per CDR3 protein. The repertoire has hundreds of thousands of distinct CDR3 sequences, 85% of them found once; the top ten carry 0.2% to 0.25%. Germline CDR1 is MNHEY and CDR2 is SVGEGT. With 4 bases clipped from V and 7 bases from J, the junction kept 14 bases outside the gene matches. This CDR3 comprises 16 residues.

V usage is TRBV6-2 or TRBV6-3 and J usage is TRBJ1-1, with 8 bases that match TRBD1. The sequenced sample consisted of CD8+ T cells from PBMCs. The receptor was derived from a human donor with multiple sclerosis. CDR3 in DNA: TGTGCCAGCAGTTTCCGCCCAGGGGGCTCAAAAGATGAAGCTTTCTTT. Translating gives CASSFRPGGSKDEAFF.